The T cell receptor (beta chain) described here comes from a study of blood T cell repertoires in COVID-19. About the research overall: Whether acute or convalescent, the COVID-19 samples came from the United States, Italy and Spain. T cells, B-cell-depleted T cells, or PBMCs provided the cDNA or gDNA that served as material.

Profiling relied on immunoSEQ multiplex PCR, and the TCRdb table lists in-frame clones only, not all of them. The data contain about 270,000 clones, about 89% of them singletons. Material: peripheral blood. The origin of this receptor is a man in his forties or fifties with active or convalescent COVID-19.

The CDR3 spells CASSIARDRVGQPQHF. In nucleotides, the CDR3 is TGTGCCAGTAGTATCGCCCGGGACAGGGTTGGTCAGCCCCAGCATTTT. The genes are TRBV19 and TRBJ1-5; 9 bases are shared with TRBD1. V lost 3 bases to trimming and J lost 6 bases; unmatched junction nucleotides: 9. The CDR3 has 16 amino acids. Germline V lookup: CDR1 LNHDA, CDR2 SQIVND (reference sequence).